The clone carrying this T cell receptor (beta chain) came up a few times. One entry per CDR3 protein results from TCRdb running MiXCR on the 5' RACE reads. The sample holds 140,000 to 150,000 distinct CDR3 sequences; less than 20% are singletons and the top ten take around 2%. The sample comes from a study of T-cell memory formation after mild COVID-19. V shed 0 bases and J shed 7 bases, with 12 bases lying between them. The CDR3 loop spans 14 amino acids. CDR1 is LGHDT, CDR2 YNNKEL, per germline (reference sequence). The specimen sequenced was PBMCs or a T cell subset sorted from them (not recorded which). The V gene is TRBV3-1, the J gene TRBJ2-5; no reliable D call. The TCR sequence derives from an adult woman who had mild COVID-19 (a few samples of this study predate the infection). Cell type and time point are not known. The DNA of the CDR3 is TGTGCCAGCAGCCAAGACCCCTCGACGGGGACCCAGTACTTC. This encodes CASSQDPSTGTQYF.